This T cell receptor (beta chain) was profiled in a study of long-term antiretroviral therapy in people with HIV. A v3.0 immunoSEQ assay was performed at survey level. Sequencing used immunoSEQ multiplex PCR; TCRdb keeps in-frame clones, though not all of them. The repertoire holds 20,000 to 25,000 clones, with around 80% as singletons. Every participant with HIV received treatment in the United States. Study-wide findings and caveats: Despite increasing after ART, diversity remained lower than that of transplant donor controls. Clonotypes expanded prior to ART showed repertoire dominance at all sampled time points.

In the case of this clone: The antigen remains undetermined.

The TCR was taken from a woman aged 40 to 49 with HIV. The source was unsorted PBMCs, collected 4.1 years after starting antiretroviral therapy.

CDR3 coding DNA: TGTGCCAGCAGCAGGAGGACAGTCCGAAACACTGAAGCTTTCTTT. Its translation: CASSRRTVRNTEAFF. The chain employs TRBV5-8 and TRBJ1-1; possible D gene TRBD1, 6 bases. This CDR3 has 15 amino acids. Germline-derived CDR1 and CDR2 are SGHTS and YDEGEE. V was shortened by 4 bases and J by 2 bases, with 15 bases between the two germline ends.